A selection of T cell receptor beta chains follows, all from one sample in a study of blood T cell repertoires in COVID-19. The method was immunoSEQ multiplex PCR; TCRdb's version includes in-frame clones alone and lacks a portion of them. In the table there are some 460,000 clones, nearly 90% of which are singletons. The sample was PBMCs or T cells enriched from blood (not recorded which). The receptors originated from a woman aged 18-29 years with acute COVID-19. The CDR3 runs from the conserved cysteine through the conserved F or W. The order of the fields is J gene, clone size, D gene, V gene, CDR3 protein, CDR3 DNA. The D gene is left open where the match is weak. Clone size is given for some rows only: seen once, a few or many times, or a class if the clone is expanded.

J gene: TRBJ1-1; clone size: NA; D gene: TRBD1; V gene: TRBV18; CDR3 protein: CASSPGTGGRMNTEAFF; CDR3 DNA: TGTGCCAGCTCACCCGGGACAGGGGGCCGGATGAACACTGAAGCTTTCTTT
J gene: TRBJ1-1; clone size: few; D gene: TRBD1; V gene: TRBV5-1; CDR3 protein: CASSFRQGGPMNTEAFF; CDR3 DNA: TGCGCCAGCAGCTTCCGACAGGGGGGCCCAATGAACACTGAAGCTTTCTTT
J gene: TRBJ1-3; clone size: NA; D gene: NA; V gene: TRBV3-1/TRBV3-2; CDR3 protein: CASSHIESSGNTIYF; CDR3 DNA: TGTGCCAGCAGCCATATTGAGAGCTCTGGAAACACCATATATTTT
J gene: TRBJ1-6; clone size: NA; D gene: TRBD1; V gene: TRBV5-5; CDR3 protein: CASSIGQGSYNSPLHF; CDR3 DNA: TGTGCCAGCAGCATCGGACAGGGTTCCTATAATTCACCCCTCCACTTT
J gene: TRBJ2-7; clone size: NA; D gene: TRBD1; V gene: TRBV6-5; CDR3 protein: CASSSSIGGMEQYF; CDR3 DNA: TGTGCCAGCAGTTCTAGCATAGGGGGCATGGAGCAGTACTTC
J gene: TRBJ1-6; clone size: few; D gene: NA; V gene: TRBV5-1; CDR3 protein: CASSLNTDSPLHF; CDR3 DNA: TGCGCCAGCAGCTTGAACACAGATTCACCCCTCCACTTT
J gene: TRBJ2-2; clone size: NA; D gene: TRBD1; V gene: TRBV10-3; CDR3 protein: CAISGTGTGELFF; CDR3 DNA: TGTGCCATCAGTGGGACAGGCACCGGGGAGCTGTTTTTT
J gene: TRBJ2-7; clone size: NA; D gene: TRBD1; V gene: TRBV4-1; CDR3 protein: CASSQVPRGRYYEQYF; CDR3 DNA: TGCGCCAGCAGCCAAGTTCCCAGGGGGCGTTACTACGAGCAGTACTTC
J gene: TRBJ1-4; clone size: once; D gene: TRBD1; V gene: TRBV10-3; CDR3 protein: CAISQRTGPNEKLFF; CDR3 DNA: TGTGCCATCAGCCAAAGGACAGGTCCCAATGAAAAACTGTTTTTT
J gene: TRBJ2-1; clone size: NA; D gene: TRBD2; V gene: TRBV5-4; CDR3 protein: CASSIPGLGYNEQFF; CDR3 DNA: TGTGCCAGCAGTATACCGGGACTAGGGTACAATGAGCAGTTCTTC
J gene: TRBJ2-7; clone size: NA; D gene: TRBD1; V gene: TRBV6-5; CDR3 protein: CASSSLGDSKSYEQYF; CDR3 DNA: TGTGCCAGCAGTTCTCTCGGGGACAGTAAATCCTACGAGCAGTACTTC
J gene: TRBJ1-2; clone size: NA; D gene: NA; V gene: TRBV19; CDR3 protein: CASSIGRGAFDYGYTF; CDR3 DNA: TGTGCCAGTAGTATCGGCCGGGGGGCATTTGACTATGGCTACACCTTC
J gene: TRBJ1-1; clone size: NA; D gene: TRBD1; V gene: TRBV7-9; CDR3 protein: CASSLAGTGGTEAFF; CDR3 DNA: TGTGCCAGCAGCTTAGCGGGGACAGGAGGTACTGAAGCTTTCTTT
J gene: TRBJ1-6; clone size: NA; D gene: NA; V gene: TRBV2; CDR3 protein: CASSSRDYNSPLHF; CDR3 DNA: TGTGCCAGCAGTAGCAGGGACTATAATTCACCCCTCCACTTT
J gene: TRBJ1-1; clone size: NA; D gene: NA; V gene: TRBV7-9; CDR3 protein: CASRENTEAFF; CDR3 DNA: TGTGCCAGCCGGGAGAACACTGAAGCTTTCTTT
J gene: TRBJ2-3; clone size: NA; D gene: NA; V gene: TRBV19; CDR3 protein: CASRWASSTDTQYF; CDR3 DNA: TGTGCCAGTAGGTGGGCTAGCAGCACAGATACGCAGTATTTT
J gene: TRBJ2-5; clone size: NA; D gene: NA; V gene: TRBV7-2; CDR3 protein: CASSLFLLAGETQYF; CDR3 DNA: TGTGCCAGCAGCTTATTTTTACTAGCAGGGGAGACCCAGTACTTC
J gene: TRBJ1-2; clone size: NA; D gene: TRBD1; V gene: TRBV5-1; CDR3 protein: CASSPGTGRFGYTF; CDR3 DNA: TGCGCCAGCAGTCCCGGGACAGGGAGATTCGGCTACACCTTC
J gene: TRBJ2-1; clone size: NA; D gene: TRBD2; V gene: TRBV28; CDR3 protein: CASSLPGLAVLNEQFF; CDR3 DNA: TGTGCCAGCAGTCTACCGGGACTAGCGGTACTCAATGAGCAGTTCTTC
J gene: TRBJ1-6; clone size: NA; D gene: TRBD1; V gene: TRBV3-1/TRBV3-2; CDR3 protein: CASSQGDRGYNSPLHF; CDR3 DNA: TGTGCCAGCAGCCAAGGGGACAGGGGGTACAATTCACCCCTCCACTTT
J gene: TRBJ2-3; clone size: few; D gene: TRBD2; V gene: TRBV14; CDR3 protein: CASTRTSGSPGDTQYF; CDR3 DNA: TGTGCCAGCACCCGGACTAGCGGGTCCCCCGGGGATACGCAGTATTTT
J gene: TRBJ1-1; clone size: NA; D gene: TRBD1; V gene: TRBV5-6; CDR3 protein: CASSSTGRTIEAFF; CDR3 DNA: TGTGCCAGCAGCTCGACAGGGCGAACAATTGAAGCTTTCTTT